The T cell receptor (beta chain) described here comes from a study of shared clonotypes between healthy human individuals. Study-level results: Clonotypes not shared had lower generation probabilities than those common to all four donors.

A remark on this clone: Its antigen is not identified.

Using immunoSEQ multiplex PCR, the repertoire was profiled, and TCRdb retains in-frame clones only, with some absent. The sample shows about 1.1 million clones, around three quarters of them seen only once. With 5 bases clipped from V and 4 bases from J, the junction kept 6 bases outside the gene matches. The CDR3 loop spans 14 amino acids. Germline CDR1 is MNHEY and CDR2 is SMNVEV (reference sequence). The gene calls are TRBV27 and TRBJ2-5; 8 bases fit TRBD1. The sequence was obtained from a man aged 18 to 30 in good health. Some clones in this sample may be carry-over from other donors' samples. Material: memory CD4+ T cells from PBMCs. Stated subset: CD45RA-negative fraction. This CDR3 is CASSPRQGPETQYF. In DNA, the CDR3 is TGTGCCAGCAGTCCCCGACAGGGGCCAGAGACCCAGTACTTC.